This T cell receptor beta chain was observed in a study of regulatory T cells in long-lasting Graves disease. Arm-PCR with iRepertoire HTBI primers amplified the CDR3 regions for these TCR beta libraries. TCRdb reanalysed the multiplex PCR reads using MiXCR and keeps one entry per CDR3 protein. This sample has 550,000 to 650,000 distinct CDR3 sequences; 15% to 20% occur once, and the top ten carry about 12%. Documented time point: newly diagnosed GD, antithyroid drugs for less than 3 months. Extracted PBMC RNA gave rise to the TCR library. Trimming removed 0 bases from V and 2 bases from J; junction bases left unmatched: 21. This CDR3 comprises 21 residues. CDR1 and CDR2 from the germline V gene are MNHNS and SASEGT. These records were also assigned to another study, of T cells in Graves' hyperthyroidism and ophthalmopathy.

The chain recombines TRBV6-1 with TRBJ2-7; 8 nucleotides line up with TRBD2. The sample in question was peripheral blood mononuclear cells (PBMCs), obtained at new diagnosis, from a patient treated with antithyroid drugs. The receptor's source is a man aged 18 to 30 with Graves disease. CDR3 sequence (DNA): TGTGCCAGCAGTGAAGCGTATGGACCGGGGGGGGCGGGAGTGAAGGCCTACGAGCAGTACTTC. Its protein product is CASSEAYGPGGAGVKAYEQYF.